This is a list of T cell receptor beta chains from one sample in a study of blood T cell repertoires in COVID-19. Measured with immunoSEQ multiplex PCR; TCRdb has only the in-frame clones, and not every one. The data contain around 71,000 clones, 86% of them seen just once; the ten biggest clones take up roughly 2%. The sequenced sample was peripheral blood. These receptors originate from a woman between 55 and 75 years old with acute or convalescent COVID-19. Both conserved end residues are part of each CDR3. A D gene is named only where the DNA matches it firmly. Size is stated for part of the rows, as once, few or many counts, or as a class when the clone is expanded.

d_call,clone_size,j_call,v_call,cdr3_aa,cdr3_nt
.,.,TRBJ2-1,TRBV4-3,CASSQDLGIAVPREQFF,TGCGCCAGCAGCCAAGATCTTGGAATAGCGGTACCACGGGAGCAGTTCTTC
TRBD1,.,TRBJ2-2,TRBV6-6,CASSGQGSTGELFF,TGTGCCAGCAGTGGACAGGGAAGCACCGGGGAGCTGTTTTTT
.,.,TRBJ1-5,TRBV18,CASSLDLSNQPQHF,TGTGCCAGCTCACTAGATCTTAGCAATCAGCCCCAGCATTTT
.,.,TRBJ1-3,TRBV7-2,CASSSGLSGNTIYF,TGTGCCAGCAGCTCAGGGCTCTCTGGAAACACCATATATTTT
.,.,TRBJ2-1,TRBV12-3/TRBV12-4,CASSLQASSEQFF,TGTGCCAGCAGTTTACAAGCCTCGTCCGAGCAGTTCTTC
.,.,TRBJ2-3,TRBV4-3,CASKGGDTQYF,TGCGCCAGCAAAGGCGGAGATACGCAGTATTTT
.,.,TRBJ2-7,TRBV12-3/TRBV12-4,CASSTISYEQYF,TGTGCCAGCAGTACTATTTCCTACGAGCAGTACTTC
.,.,TRBJ2-7,TRBV5-5,CASSSRTAYEQYF,TGTGCCAGCAGCTCCCGGACAGCCTACGAGCAGTACTTC
.,.,TRBJ2-1,TRBV12-3/TRBV12-4,CASRTGAYNEQFF,TGTGCCAGCAGAACCGGGGCCTACAATGAGCAGTTCTTC
.,.,TRBJ2-1,TRBV6-6,CASSPLGDSKQFF,TGTGCCAGCAGCCCACTAGGGGACTCTAAACAGTTCTTC
TRBD2,once,TRBJ2-5,TRBV18,CASLRRGGREETQYF,TGTGCCAGTTTGCGGCGGGGGGGCCGTGAAGAGACCCAGTACTTC
TRBD1,.,TRBJ1-5,TRBV28,CASRRQGDQPQHF,TGTGCCAGCAGAAGACAGGGGGATCAGCCCCAGCATTTT
.,.,TRBJ1-5,TRBV19,CASSPQRVGHNQPQHF,TGTGCCAGTAGTCCCCAGCGGGTTGGGCACAATCAGCCCCAGCATTTT
.,.,TRBJ2-1,TRBV6-5,CASSYRGNEQFF,TGTGCCAGCAGTTACAGGGGAAATGAGCAGTTCTTC
.,.,TRBJ1-6,TRBV19,CASSNRQDSTLHF,TGTGCCAGTAGTAACCGACAGGATTCGACCCTCCACTTT
.,once,TRBJ1-5,TRBV28,CASILGGGVGGQPQHF,.
.,.,TRBJ2-3,TRBV6-5,CASTPLGAKSDTQYF,TGTGCCAGCACCCCACTGGGGGCGAAATCAGATACGCAGTATTTT
.,.,TRBJ2-7,TRBV10-3,CAISESTGAYEQYF,TGTGCCATCAGTGAGAGTACAGGAGCATACGAGCAGTACTTC
.,.,TRBJ1-4,TRBV4-1,CASSHHSAGLGSEKLFF,TGCGCCAGCAGCCACCACTCAGCGGGCTTAGGTTCCGAAAAACTGTTTTTT
.,.,TRBJ1-2,TRBV5-1,CASSLAANYGYTF,TGCGCCAGCAGCTTGGCAGCTAACTATGGCTACACCTTC
.,.,TRBJ2-3,TRBV6-2/TRBV6-3,CASSFRPPGTDTQYF,TGTGCCAGCAGCTTTCGTCCCCCGGGCACAGATACGCAGTATTTT
.,.,TRBJ1-5,TRBV7-8,CASSLAQLNQPQHF,TGTGCCAGCAGCTTAGCACAGCTCAATCAGCCCCAGCATTTT
.,.,TRBJ1-2,TRBV6-4,CASSESGQSYGYTF,TGTGCCAGCAGTGAGAGTGGACAGTCCTATGGCTACACCTTC
TRBD1,once,TRBJ2-7,TRBV7-9,CASSLEQGIGEQYF,TGTGCCAGCAGCTTAGAACAGGGGATAGGCGAGCAGTACTTC
TRBD2,.,TRBJ2-1,TRBV4-3,CASSQEGGLAGAYNEQFF,TGCGCCAGCAGCCAAGAGGGGGGACTAGCGGGTGCCTACAATGAGCAGTTCTTC
.,.,TRBJ2-7,TRBV12-3/TRBV12-4,CASSSSQHYEQYF,TGTGCCAGCAGTTCGTCACAGCACTACGAGCAGTACTTC
.,.,TRBJ1-5,TRBV24-1,CATSQGLYQPQHF,TGTGCCACCAGCCAGGGCCTATATCAGCCCCAGCATTTT
TRBD2,.,TRBJ2-3,TRBV14,CASSQLAAGVSTDTQYF,TGTGCCAGCAGCCAATTGGCAGCGGGGGTGAGCACAGATACGCAGTATTTT
.,once,TRBJ2-7,TRBV7-8,CASRLTPHHEQYF,TGTGCCAGCAGACTCACTCCTCACCACGAGCAGTACTTC
TRBD1,.,TRBJ2-7,TRBV6-2/TRBV6-3,CASSYRDRYEQYF,TGTGCCAGCAGTTACAGGGACAGGTACGAGCAGTACTTC
.,few,TRBJ1-4,TRBV20-1,CSASPTTNEKLFF,TGCAGTGCTAGTCCTACAACTAATGAAAAACTGTTTTTT
.,.,TRBJ2-2,TRBV4-1,CASSQDVGRANTGELFF,TGCGCCAGCAGCCAAGATGTGGGCAGAGCGAACACCGGGGAGCTGTTTTTT
TRBD1,once,TRBJ1-1,TRBV19,CASIGDRPPEAFF,TGTGCCAGTATCGGGGACAGGCCTCCTGAAGCTTTCTTT
TRBD2,.,TRBJ2-2,TRBV11-2,CASSLGLANTGELFF,TGTGCCAGCAGCCTCGGACTAGCGAACACCGGGGAGCTGTTTTTT
.,.,TRBJ1-6,TRBV7-8,CASSSPVGGISDNSPLHF,TGTGCCAGCAGCTCACCGGTGGGGGGGATATCGGATAATTCACCCCTCCACTTT
.,.,TRBJ2-7,TRBV3-1/TRBV3-2,CASSQEEGGRVSYEQYF,TGTGCCAGCAGCCAAGAAGAGGGAGGCAGGGTCTCCTACGAGCAGTACTTC
.,.,TRBJ1-2,TRBV3-1/TRBV3-2,CASSPDLNNGYTF,TGTGCCAGCAGCCCAGACCTCAACAATGGCTACACCTTC
.,.,TRBJ2-1,TRBV14,CASSWGGPEQFF,TGTGCCAGCAGCTGGGGGGGGCCTGAGCAGTTCTTC
TRBD1,few,TRBJ2-7,TRBV5-1,CASSFDRGITYEQYF,TGCGCCAGCAGCTTCGACAGGGGCATTACCTACGAGCAGTACTTC
.,.,TRBJ1-2,TRBV9,CASSPRPEGPLGYTF,TGTGCCAGCAGCCCGAGGCCGGAGGGGCCCTTGGGCTACACCTTC
.,.,TRBJ2-7,TRBV15,CATSRDLGGRPFF,TGTGCCACCAGCAGAGATTTGGGCGGGCGACCCTTCTTC
.,.,TRBJ2-7,TRBV27,CASSLLAGYEQYF,TGTGCCAGCAGTCTACTAGCAGGTTACGAGCAGTACTTC
.,few,TRBJ1-4,TRBV4-1,CASSQTIQEKLFF,TGCGCCAGCAGCCAAACTATCCAGGAAAAACTGTTTTTT
.,.,TRBJ1-5,TRBV24-1,CATSGGGGRPSWIRQPQHF,TGTGCCACCAGTGGGGGGGGTGGTCGCCCTTCGTGGATTCGTCAGCCCCAGCATTTT
TRBD2,.,TRBJ2-2,TRBV6-2/TRBV6-3,CASSYRGLADTGELFF,TGTGCCAGCAGTTACCGGGGACTAGCCGACACCGGGGAGCTGTTTTTT
.,.,TRBJ2-2,TRBV11-3,CASSPRGATGELFF,TGTGCCAGCAGCCCCCGGGGGGCCACCGGGGAGCTGTTTTTT
.,few,TRBJ1-1,TRBV7-9,CASSLALSGNTEAFF,TGTGCCAGCAGCTTAGCCCTTAGCGGCAACACTGAAGCTTTCTTT
.,.,TRBJ2-3,TRBV7-8,CASSPTFSSPDTQYF,TGTGCCAGCAGCCCGACATTTTCCTCCCCAGATACGCAGTATTTT
.,few,TRBJ2-3,TRBV4-1,CASSRGTISTDTQYF,TGCGCCAGCAGCCGAGGGACAATATCAACAGATACGCAGTATTTT
.,.,TRBJ2-7,TRBV7-7,CASSLAGTGYEQYF,TGTGCCAGCAGCTTAGCTGGTACGGGCTACGAGCAGTACTTC
.,.,TRBJ1-5,TRBV20-1,CSASLQFSNQPQHF,TGCAGTGCTAGTTTACAGTTTAGCAATCAGCCCCAGCATTTT
.,.,TRBJ1-1,TRBV12-3/TRBV12-4,CASRNMNTEAFF,TGTGCCAGCAGAAACATGAACACTGAAGCTTTCTTT
TRBD1,.,TRBJ1-1,TRBV18,CASSPRQGGTNTEAFF,TGTGCCAGCTCACCAAGACAGGGTGGGACGAACACTGAAGCTTTCTTT
.,few,TRBJ2-7,TRBV7-2,CASSSPAGEQYF,TGTGCCAGCAGCTCCCCGGCAGGGGAGCAGTACTTC